This paragraph covers one T cell receptor beta chain sequence. Germline values: CDR1 SGHVS, CDR2 FQNEAQ. The CDR3 runs 17 residues. V shed 3 bases and J shed 0 bases, with 15 bases lying between them. Produced via immunoSEQ multiplex PCR; TCRdb's table is partial and in-frame only. This sample has fewer than 140,000 clones, with 90% found just once. This entry belongs to a study of T cell responses to AZD1222 COVID-19 vaccine. The specimen was peripheral blood, collected 28 days after the second AZD1222 dose. The source of this sequence is an adult who received the AZD1222 COVID-19 vaccine. This chain connects TRBV7-8 to TRBJ2-1; no firm D call. The CDR3, as DNA: TGTGCCAGCAGCTTTAGGACGGCCAGGAGCTCCTACAATGAGCAGTTCTTC. Translation: CASSFRTARSSYNEQFF.